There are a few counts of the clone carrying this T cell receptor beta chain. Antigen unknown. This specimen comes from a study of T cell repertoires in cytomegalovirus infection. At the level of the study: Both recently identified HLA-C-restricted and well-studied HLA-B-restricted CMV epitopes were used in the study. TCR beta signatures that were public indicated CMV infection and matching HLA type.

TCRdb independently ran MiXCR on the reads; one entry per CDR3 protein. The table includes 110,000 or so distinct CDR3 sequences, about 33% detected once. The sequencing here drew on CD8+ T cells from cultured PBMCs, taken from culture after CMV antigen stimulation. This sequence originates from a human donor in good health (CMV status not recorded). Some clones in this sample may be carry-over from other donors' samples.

CDR3 bases: TGCGCCAGCCATCCCGGGACAGAGACAAAACGGAGCTCTGGAAACACCATATATTTT. It specifies CASHPGTETKRSSGNTIYF. The chain employs TRBV4-1 and TRBJ1-3; 7 bases line up with TRBD1. Germline trimming cut 8 bases from V and 0 bases from J; bases unmatched to any gene: 19. This CDR3 spans 19 amino acids. In germline, CDR1 is MGHRA, CDR2 YSYEKL.